Following are 21 T cell receptor beta chains from one sample sequenced in a study of control samples from healthy donors and cancer patients. Sequencing used immunoSEQ multiplex PCR; TCRdb keeps in-frame clones, though not all of them. The sample carries more than 95,000 clones, over 85% recorded once. The sequencing sample was made of blood. These receptors all stem from a man aged 30-40 years in good health.

This chain links TRBV19 with TRBJ1-2; D is possibly TRBD1 (6 bases). This CDR3 has 13 amino acids. The germline V gene encodes CDR1 LNHDA and CDR2 SQIVND (reference sequence). Between the trimmed V and J ends, which lost 1 base and 13 bases, there was a span of 16 bases. CDR3 bases: TGTGCCAGTAGTATAGCCGTGGACAGCCGAGTCACCTTC. It codes for CASSIAVDSRVTF.

V and J are TRBV5-5 and TRBJ1-1; 7 bases map to TRBD1. With V trimmed by 2 bases and J by 4 bases, 8 bases remained unmatched. The CDR3 contains 15 residues. Germline-derived CDR1 and CDR2 are SGHKS and YYEKEE (reference sequence). The CDR3 DNA follows: TGTGCCAGCAGCTTTGCAGGGGGATCTTCCACTGAAGCTTTCTTT. The encoded protein is CASSFAGGSSTEAFF.

The rearrangement joins TRBV24-1 to TRBJ1-1; maybe TRBD1 (6 bases). V lost 2 bases and J lost 9, with 9 bases in between. CDR3 length: 12 residues. Looked up from germline, CDR1 is KGHDR and CDR2 is SFDVKD. The CDR3 DNA is TGTGCCACCAGTGATTCTCAGGGGCAAGCTTTCTTT. Amino acid sequence: CATSDSQGQAFF.

The chain links TRBV6-4 to TRBJ2-1, with 7 bases that match TRBD2. The CDR3 is 15 residues long. Unmatched junction bases numbered 6, after V lost 0 bases and J lost 7 bases. Germline CDR1 reads MRHNA; CDR2 reads SNTAGT. CDR3 sequence (DNA): TGTGCCAGCAGTGACTCGAGCGGGGCAGGGAATGAGCAGTTCTTC. Protein product: CASSDSSGAGNEQFF.

The chain recombines TRBV5-5 with TRBJ2-7, with D unresolved. Trimming stripped 4 bases from V and 3 bases from J, with 5 bases between. This CDR3 region has 11 residues. Germline CDR1 SGHKS, CDR2 YYEKEE (reference sequence). This CDR3 is CASSAYYEQYV. The CDR3 DNA reads as TGTGCCAGCAGCGCCTACTACGAGCAGTACGTC.

This clone turned up a few times. The chain joins TRBV9 to TRBJ2-2; D remains unclear. Trimming took 0 bases from V and 6 from J, leaving 0 bases between them. The CDR3 is 11 amino acids. CDR1 is SGDLS and CDR2 is YYNGEE in the germline V gene. CDR3 bases: TGTGCCAGCAGCGTAGCCGGGGAGCTGTTTTTT. It translates to CASSVAGELFF.

The chain employs TRBV29-1 and TRBJ1-2, with TRBD1 matching over 7 bases. The CDR3 extends over 16 amino acids. V was pared by 4 bases and J by 3 bases, with 14 bases of the junction left unmatched. Germline V gene sequence: CDR1 SQVTM, CDR2 ANQGSEA. CDR3 protein: CSVVGTGYRGDYGYTF. DNA for the CDR3: TGCAGCGTTGTCGGGACGGGATACAGGGGAGACTATGGCTACACCTTC.

The chain carries TRBV20-1 and TRBJ2-7; no clear D gene. From germline, CDR1 is DFQATT and CDR2 SNEGSKA (reference sequence). Trimming pared 7 bases from V and 5 bases from J, leaving 9 bases between. The CDR3 spans 10 residues. The CDR3 loop is CSGGFNEQYF. CDR3 DNA: TGCAGTGGCGGCTTCAACGAGCAGTACTTC.

The chain combines TRBV9 with TRBJ1-6, with unresolved D. V dropped 0 bases and J dropped 9 bases, with 10 bases sitting between them. CDR1 is SGDLS and CDR2 is YYNGEE in the germline V gene. The CDR3 contains 14 residues. CDR3 nucleotide sequence: TGTGCCAGCAGCGTAGGAGGAATGGGTTCACCCCTCCACTTT. Encoded protein: CASSVGGMGSPLHF.

The chain carries TRBV28 and TRBJ1-2; the D gene is possibly TRBD1 (6 bases). Germline assignment: CDR1 MDHEN and CDR2 SYDVKM. The V end lost 1 base, the J end lost 8 bases, and 11 bases lay between the germline ends. This CDR3 has 13 amino acids. The CDR3 region is CASSLSQGFGYTF. The CDR3 bases are TGTGCCAGCAGTTTATCCCAGGGGTTCGGCTACACCTTC.

The V call is TRBV4-2, the J call TRBJ2-1; either TRBD1 or TRBD2 may supply D (5 bases each). This CDR3 is 16 amino acids long. Germline CDR1 and CDR2: LGHNA and YNFKEQ. V gave up 4 bases and J gave up 5 bases, with 18 bases separating them. Here the CDR3 DNA reads TGTGCCAGCAGCCCGAGTATAGGGGAGTCAAACAATGAGCAGTTCTTC. As protein: CASSPSIGESNNEQFF.

The CDR3 here is CAVSQRGSYNEQFF. CDR3 bases: TGTGCCGTTTCCCAGCGGGGGAGTTACAATGAGCAGTTCTTC. This chain links TRBV27 with TRBJ2-1, with 8 bases identical to TRBD2. V shed 11 bases and J 4 bases; nucleotides not matched to a gene: 10. The CDR3 is 14 amino acids. Germline lookup yields CDR1 MNHEY and CDR2 SMNVEV (reference sequence).

The chain joins TRBV2 to TRBJ1-1, with D unclear. The CDR3 covers 13 residues. Germline-derived CDR1 and CDR2 are SNHLY and FYNNEI. V lost 6 bases and J lost 5, with 13 bases in between. The CDR3 bases are TGTGCCAGCAGCCTCGCCGCCATGACTGAAGCTTTCTTT. Residues: CASSLAAMTEAFF.

This clone occurred a few times. The V and J genes are TRBV15 and TRBJ1-5; D not certain. Germline CDR1 is LNHNV and CDR2 is YYDKDF (reference sequence). V was shortened by 0 bases and J by 0 bases, with 12 bases between the two germline ends. CDR3 length: 17 residues. The DNA of the CDR3 is TGTGCCACCAGCAGAGATAACGGCTTCTCTAGCAATCAGCCCCAGCATTTT. Translated, it gives CATSRDNGFSSNQPQHF.

The rearrangement links TRBV29-1 to TRBJ2-5, with 8 nucleotides matching TRBD1. Germline V gives CDR1 SQVTM, CDR2 ANQGSEA. This CDR3 is 13 amino acids long. Trimming at V came to 6 bases and at J to 4 bases, leaving 7 bases not matched to a gene. The CDR3: CSVVWTGLETQYF. CDR3 in DNA: TGCAGCGTCGTCTGGACAGGGCTAGAGACCCAGTACTTC.

The V and J genes are TRBV5-1 and TRBJ1-2; D may be TRBD1 (5 bases). CDR1 is SGHRS and CDR2 is YFSETQ in the germline V gene. The CDR3 is made up of 13 amino acids. Trimming cost V 6 bases and J 0 bases, with 9 bases left between them. The CDR3 loop reads CASTPGTNYGYTF. The DNA of the CDR3 is TGCGCCAGCACCCCAGGGACTAACTATGGCTACACCTTC.

Details on this clone: The sample carries other DNA sequences with the same CDR3. The chain uses TRBV5-1 and TRBJ2-5; 9 bases align to TRBD2. V lost 4 bases to trimming and J lost 4 bases; unmatched junction nucleotides: 8. Germline assignment: CDR1 SGHRS and CDR2 YFSETQ. The CDR3 is made up of 15 amino acids. The CDR3 nucleotides are TGCGCCAGCAGCCTAAGCGGGGGGTTGGGAGAGACCCAGTACTTC. Amino acid sequence: CASSLSGGLGETQYF.

The V gene is TRBV27, the J gene TRBJ1-4; D perhaps matches TRBD1 (5 bases). Trimming left V 3 bases short and J 7 bases short, with 12 bases between. The germline CDR1 and CDR2 sequences are MNHEY and SMNVEV (reference sequence). The CDR3 contains 14 residues. As DNA, the CDR3 is TGTGCCAGCAGTTTTGGGGGGGTCGGTGAAAAACTGTTTTTT. Protein sequence: CASSFGGVGEKLFF.

The chain uses TRBV6-5 and TRBJ1-1; no firm D call. With 8 bases removed from V and 5 bases from J, the gap between germline ends came to 9 bases. Germline V gives CDR1 MNHEY, CDR2 SVGAGI. The CDR3 sequence is 11 residues long. CDR3: CASRMDTEAFF. The DNA for the CDR3 is TGTGCCAGCCGGATGGATACTGAAGCTTTCTTT.

The chain has TRBV19 and TRBJ1-5; 8 nucleotides align to TRBD1. Germline V lookup: CDR1 LNHDA, CDR2 SQIVND (reference sequence). The CDR3 length is 15 residues. The trim removed 3 bases at V and 5 bases at J, leaving 6 bases unmatched. The CDR3 DNA follows: TGTGCCAGTAGTATCCCGCAGGGGGCGGATCAGCCCCAGCATTTT. Translation gives CASSIPQGADQPQHF.

This chain connects TRBV18 to TRBJ2-3; maybe TRBD1 (8 bases). Between the trimmed V and J ends, which lost 5 bases and 2 bases, there was a span of 17 bases. Per germline, CDR1 KGHSH and CDR2 LQKENI. The CDR3 extends over 16 amino acids. The CDR3, as DNA: TGTGCCAGCTCAGCAAACAGGGGGAGGGTCACAGATACGCAGTATTTT. Protein sequence: CASSANRGRVTDTQYF.